These 2 T cell receptor beta chains share one sample of origin, sequenced in a study of TIL therapy for anti-PD-1-resistant metastatic lung cancer (dated by TCRdb to 2020 to 2022). Taken with the paper, the label for time point translates to: pre-treatment sample, taken before nivolumab and TIL therapy. TCR beta CDR3 regions were amplified from genomic DNA with the immunoSEQ v3 hsTCRB kit using bias-controlled multiplex PCR. TCRdb took this table from immuneACCESS and kept in-frame rearrangements with V and J called. Such tables lack part of the clones; where checked against another copy, unresolved V genes explain under half of the gap, and the rest is unexplained. The sample data list about 59,000 clones, and roughly 80% of these were observed just once. Clones ranked in the top ten supply around 1.9% of the sample. The sample here was blood, taken at baseline. These receptors all stem from a person aged 25 to 80 with non-small cell lung cancer.

This chain joins TRBV28 and TRBJ1-2; D is ambiguous. Trimming took off 6 bases at V and 8 bases at J, with 16 bases between the two ends. Germline loops: CDR1 MDHEN, CDR2 SYDVKM. The CDR3 is 13 amino acids. The CDR3, as DNA: TGTGCCAGCAGAACAGCATCTTCAGGAGGCTACACCTTC. It encodes CASRTASSGGYTF.

The chain has TRBV7-2 and TRBJ2-5; possible D gene TRBD1, 6 bases. Deletions cut 0 bases from V and 5 bases from J, with 16 bases between. This CDR3 has 16 residues. Germline CDR1 is SGHTA and CDR2 is FQGNSA. CDR3 sequence: CASSLAGAQGQETQYF. In DNA form, the CDR3 reads TGTGCCAGCAGCTTAGCTGGGGCGCAGGGGCAGGAGACCCAGTACTTC.